Following are 19 T cell receptor beta chains from one sample sequenced in a study of OX40 agonist ivuxolimab in advanced cancers. Here immunoSEQ multiplex PCR was the method, and the copy in TCRdb shows in-frame clones only, minus some. Of approximately 50,000 clones detected, approximately 91% appear once; the ten largest clones hold 0.7% to 0.95%. The sequenced sample was CD4+ or CD8+ T cells sorted from blood, obtained in a trial of the OX40 agonist ivuxolimab. The source of these receptors is an adult with an advanced solid tumor such as melanoma, head and neck, liver or kidney cancer.

This sequence joins TRBV2 and TRBJ1-2; tentatively, D is TRBD1 (5 bases). Germline loops: CDR1 SNHLY, CDR2 FYNNEI. V lost 3 bases and J 7 bases, leaving 12 bases between the germline ends. The CDR3 is 13 residues long. CDR3 sequence reads: CASSDSPGGGYTF. CDR3 sequence (DNA): TGTGCCAGCAGTGATTCACCCGGGGGTGGCTACACCTTC.

The genes are TRBV6-6 and TRBJ1-6; D not resolved. This CDR3 is built from 15 residues. The V and J ends lost 4 bases and 8 bases respectively, with 15 bases between them. Germline assignment: CDR1 MNHNY and CDR2 SVGAGI (reference sequence). CDR3 coding DNA: TGTGCCAGCAGTTTGGACCCCTTGATGGATTCACCCCTCCACTTT. It codes for CASSLDPLMDSPLHF.

The chain employs TRBV4-1 and TRBJ2-5, with TRBD1 identical over 7 bases. The CDR3 spans 18 residues. Trimming cost V 0 bases and J 4 bases; bases outside gene matches: 14. Looked up from germline, CDR1 is MGHRA and CDR2 is YSYEKL. This CDR3 reads CASSQEEGGIGIPETQYF. For the CDR3, the DNA is TGCGCCAGCAGCCAAGAAGAAGGGGGCATAGGGATACCAGAGACCCAGTACTTC.

V gene TRBV7-2 combines with J gene TRBJ2-5; 8 positions agree with TRBD2. CDR3 length: 15 amino acids. Losses at the gene ends were 2 bases for V and 5 bases for J; bases not matched to a gene: 7. Germline CDR1 and CDR2: SGHTA and FQGNSA. The CDR3, as DNA: TGTGCCAGCAGCTTAATCGCGGGAGGTACGGAGACCCAGTACTTC. Amino acids: CASSLIAGGTETQYF. The entire variable domain, with the rest obtained from reference TRBV7-2 and TRBJ2-5, is as follows: GAGVSQSPSNKVTEKGKDVELRCDPISGHTALYWYRQSLGQGLEFLIYFQGNSAPDKSGLPSDRFSAERTGGSVSTLTIQRTQQEDSAVYLCASSLIAGGTETQYFGPGTRLLVL.

The rearrangement uses TRBV30 and TRBJ2-5; 11 bases map to TRBD2. Germline trimming cut 4 bases from V and 6 bases from J; bases unmatched to any gene: 1. CDR3 length: 12 amino acids. CDR1 GTSNPN and CDR2 SVGIG come from the germline V gene (reference sequence). The DNA for the CDR3 is TGTGCCTGGACTAGCGGGGGGCAGACCCAGTACTTC. Its translation is CAWTSGGQTQYF.

The V gene is TRBV7-8, the J gene TRBJ2-7; 13 bases map to TRBD2. Per germline, CDR1 SGHVS and CDR2 FQNEAQ. The length of the CDR3 is 18 residues. Trimming took 5 bases from V and 2 from J; bases not matched to a gene: 12. CDR3 coding DNA: TGTGCCAGCAGCCAAGGGACTAGCGGGGCCGGAGGGACCTACGAGCAGTACTTC. Its translation is CASSQGTSGAGGTYEQYF. Supplemented by reference TRBV7-8 and TRBJ2-7, the full variable domain reads GAGVSQSPRYKVAKRGQDVALRCDPISGHVSLFWYQQALGQGPEFLTYFQNEAQLDKSGLPSDRFFAERPEGSVSTLKIQRTQQEDSAVYLCASSQGTSGAGGTYEQYFGPGTRLTVT.

The genes are TRBV9 and TRBJ2-3; D is ambiguous. Trimming removed 2 bases at V and 2 bases at J, with 12 bases between. Germline CDR1 is SGDLS and CDR2 is YYNGEE. The CDR3 is made up of 15 amino acids. In DNA form, the CDR3 reads TGTGCCAGCAGCGTGGGCGCCGCCTACACAGATACGCAGTATTTT. It encodes CASSVGAAYTDTQYF.

The table lists this clone with a few counts. The CDR3 loop is CASSLGPGEGKNEQYF. The CDR3 coding sequence is TGCGCCAGCAGCTTGGGACCGGGAGAGGGGAAAAACGAGCAGTACTTC. The chain joins TRBV5-1 to TRBJ2-7; a weak D match, TRBD2 (6 bases). CDR1 and CDR2 (germline): SGHRS, YFSETQ. This CDR3 region has 16 residues. V dropped 0 bases and J dropped 5 bases, with 18 bases sitting between them.

V is TRBV5-1 and J is TRBJ2-1, with 7 bases that match TRBD1. Germline trimming cut 4 bases from V and 4 bases from J; bases unmatched to any gene: 8. Germline loops: CDR1 SGHRS, CDR2 YFSETQ. The CDR3 is made up of 15 amino acids. The CDR3 protein is CASSRGQATYNEQFF. The DNA for the CDR3 is TGCGCCAGCAGCCGAGGACAGGCGACGTACAATGAGCAGTTCTTC. Full variable domain (rest looked up from reference TRBV5-1 and TRBJ2-1): KAGVTQTPRYLIKTRGQQVTLSCSPISGHRSVSWYQQTPGQGLQFLFEYFSETQRNKGNFPGRFSGRQFSNSRSEMNVSTLELGDSALYLCASSRGQATYNEQFFGPGTRLTVL.

The V and J genes are TRBV5-6 and TRBJ1-3; D ambiguous. The CDR3 spans 14 residues. Germline loops: CDR1 SGHDT, CDR2 YYEEEE. Trimming left V 4 bases short and J 0 bases short, with 8 bases between. CDR3 in DNA: TGTGCCAGCAGCCTCAGCTACTCTGGAAACACCATATATTTT. It translates to CASSLSYSGNTIYF.

This chain joins TRBV5-1 and TRBJ1-1; a possible D gene is TRBD1 (5 bases). Germline V gene lookup returns CDR1 SGHRS and CDR2 YFSETQ. Trimming pared 1 base from V and 4 bases from J, leaving 11 bases between. The CDR3 sequence is 14 residues long. CDR3: CASSLRGVSTEAFF. As DNA, the CDR3 is TGCGCCAGCAGCTTGAGGGGCGTCAGCACTGAAGCTTTCTTT.

The rearrangement uses TRBV27 and TRBJ2-1; D possibly matches TRBD1 or TRBD2 (5 bases each). V lost 6 bases and J lost 7, with 19 bases in between. Per the germline V gene, CDR1 is MNHEY and CDR2 is SMNVEV (reference sequence). The CDR3 spans 15 residues. The CDR3 nucleotides are TGTGCCAGCAGCCCGAGGGGAATAAAGAGGAATGAGCAGTTCTTC. It codes for CASSPRGIKRNEQFF.

The genes are TRBV11-2 and TRBJ2-1; 11 bases align to TRBD2. This CDR3 has 16 residues. The junction had 1 base not matched to a gene; V was cut back by 1 base and J by 2 bases. Germline loops: CDR1 SGHAT, CDR2 FQNNGV. The CDR3 nucleotides are TGTGCCAGCAGCTTAGGTAGCGGGAGGGCCTACAATGAGCAGTTCTTC. Translating gives CASSLGSGRAYNEQFF.

The chain recombines TRBV5-1 with TRBJ2-3; TRBD1 might be the D (6 bases). The V gene lost 0 bases and the J gene lost 2 bases, with 10 bases spanning the gap. The CDR3 runs to 15 residues. Germline-derived CDR1 and CDR2 are SGHRS and YFSETQ. The CDR3 sequence: CASSLDGTTTDTQYF. CDR3 bases: TGCGCCAGCAGCTTGGACGGGACAACCACAGATACGCAGTATTTT.

This sequence joins TRBV9 and TRBJ1-2; unclear D gene. CDR1 is SGDLS and CDR2 is YYNGEE in the germline V gene. Trimming removed 4 bases at V and 4 bases at J, with 8 bases between. This CDR3 contains 12 residues. The CDR3 DNA follows: TGTGCCAGCAGCCCCCCCGTCTATGGCTACACCTTC. This gives the protein CASSPPVYGYTF.

V gene TRBV6-6 combines with J gene TRBJ1-4; D not resolved. Per germline, CDR1 MNHNY and CDR2 SVGAGI (reference sequence). This CDR3 is 13 amino acids long. The V and J ends lost 6 bases and 4 bases respectively, with 9 bases between them. The CDR3 sequence is CASRSYGNEKLFF. CDR3 bases: TGTGCCAGCAGGTCCTACGGTAATGAAAAACTGTTTTTT.

This clone occurred once. The chain joins TRBV20-1 to TRBJ2-1; D remains unclear. V was trimmed by 3 bases and J by 10 bases, leaving 10 bases between them. There are 11 residues in the CDR3. CDR1 and CDR2 from the germline V gene are DFQATT and SNEGSKA (reference sequence). The CDR3 protein is CSARTRQEQFF. The CDR3 region has the DNA TGCAGTGCTAGGACCAGGCAAGAGCAGTTCTTC.

The chain is built from TRBV28 and TRBJ1-2; possibly TRBD1 for D (5 bases). The germline V gene has CDR1 MDHEN and CDR2 SYDVKM. Trimming stripped 3 bases from V and 5 bases from J, with 16 bases between. This CDR3 is built from 15 residues. CDR3 DNA: TGTGCCAGCAGTTTGACCAGGGTTGTCTCATATGGCTACACCTTC. This translates into CASSLTRVVSYGYTF.

This sequence joins TRBV19 and TRBJ1-5, with no clear D. Germline assignment: CDR1 LNHDA and CDR2 SQIVND (reference sequence). V lost 5 bases, J lost 3 bases, and 11 bases lay in between. The CDR3 runs 14 residues. CDR3 residues: CASSLGSSNQPQHF. CDR3 coding DNA: TGTGCCAGTAGTCTCGGATCTTCCAATCAGCCCCAGCATTTT.